This T cell receptor (beta chain) is drawn from a study of T cells in Graves' hyperthyroidism and ophthalmopathy. Germline CDR1 KGHDR, CDR2 SFDVKD. The CDR3 contains 16 residues. V lost 3 bases and J 4 bases, leaving 17 bases between the germline ends. Only a few counts were recorded for this clonotype. RNA transcripts were the template for amplifying TCR beta CDR3 regions. Using the HTBI primer set, a first-round RT-PCR was run on the TCR CDR3. TCRdb independently ran MiXCR on the multiplex PCR reads; one entry per CDR3 protein. The sample yields over 500,000 distinct CDR3 sequences, roughly 18% seen once.

V gene TRBV24-1 combines with J gene TRBJ2-5, with D perhaps matching TRBD2 (5 bases). Sequencing was done on a sample of blood. The receptor's source is a woman between 18 and 30 years old with Graves' ophthalmopathy. CDR3 sequence reads: CATSDPQAGWGETQYF. The CDR3 DNA reads TGTGCCACCAGTGATCCCCAGGCGGGTTGGGGAGAGACCCAGTACTTC.